These 27 T cell receptor beta chains were sequenced from one sample in a study of blood T cell repertoires in COVID-19. The data were produced by immunoSEQ multiplex PCR, yet TCRdb's version contains in-frame clones alone and is incomplete. Of some 150,000 clones in the sample, about 82% are singletons; the top ten hold 2.5% to 3%. The source material was peripheral blood. The receptors come from a woman aged 40 to 50 with active or convalescent COVID-19.

This clone was detected only a few times. The gene calls are TRBV18 and TRBJ1-1, with D maybe TRBD1 (5 bases). The germline V gene has CDR1 KGHSH and CDR2 LQKENI. Trimming stripped 4 bases from V and 5 bases from J, with 14 bases between. This CDR3 comprises 14 residues. CDR3 in DNA: TGTGCCAGCTCACTCGGGGCAGGAGGGACTGAAGCTTTCTTT. Its translation is CASSLGAGGTEAFF.

This clone showed up just once. The chain links TRBV29-1 to TRBJ2-5; D is uncertain. CDR1 is SQVTM and CDR2 is ANQGSEA in the germline V gene. Trimming left V 7 bases short and J 2 bases short, with 8 bases between. The CDR3 spans 11 residues. The CDR3 protein is CSGFSQETQYF. In DNA, the CDR3 is TGCAGCGGGTTTAGTCAAGAGACCCAGTACTTC.

The chain uses TRBV20-1 and TRBJ1-1; D is unclear. Germline V lookup: CDR1 DFQATT, CDR2 SNEGSKA (reference sequence). The germline V and J ends were trimmed by 3 bases and 7 bases, with 9 bases remaining between them. The length of the CDR3 is 11 residues. CDR3 region: CSARESHEAFF. The DNA of the CDR3 is TGCAGTGCTAGGGAGAGTCATGAAGCTTTCTTT.

The J gene is TRBJ1-1, the V gene TRBV11-1; TRBD1 matches 7 bases. Germline V gives CDR1 SGHAT, CDR2 FQDESV (reference sequence). Trimming cost V 0 bases and J 2 bases; bases outside gene matches: 3. The CDR3 sequence is 15 residues long. In DNA form, the CDR3 reads TGTGCCAGCAGCTTAGCCGGGACAGCTAACACTGAAGCTTTCTTT. Its translation is CASSLAGTANTEAFF.

This clone was detected only once. The chain carries TRBV4-3 and TRBJ2-1, with a possible D match to TRBD2 (6 bases). The CDR3 consists of 18 residues. CDR1 LGHNA and CDR2 YSLEER come from the germline V gene. The germline V and J ends were trimmed by 0 bases and 1 base, with 16 bases remaining between them. The CDR3 coding sequence is TGCGCCAGCAGCCAAGATAAGCCAGCGGGCCAGTCCTACAATGAGCAGTTCTTC. Translated: CASSQDKPAGQSYNEQFF.

With respect to this clone: Other DNA variants within this sample encode the same CDR3. The V gene is TRBV5-1, the J gene TRBJ2-5; D is undetermined. CDR3 length equals 16 residues. V gave up 0 bases and J gave up 1 base, with 13 bases separating them. The germline CDR1 and CDR2 sequences are SGHRS and YFSETQ. CDR3 protein: CASSLGSTAIQETQYF. DNA for the CDR3: TGCGCCAGCAGCTTGGGTTCCACAGCTATCCAAGAGACCCAGTACTTC.

The chain carries TRBV28 and TRBJ2-7, with D possibly TRBD1 on 5 matching bases. Germline V gene lookup returns CDR1 MDHEN and CDR2 SYDVKM. Between the trimmed V and J ends, which lost 6 bases and 6 bases, there was a span of 18 bases. CDR3 size: 14 residues. The CDR3 DNA is TGTGCCAGCAGCTCGGTAGGGGCCCCTGGCGAGCAGTACTTC. Protein product: CASSSVGAPGEQYF.

CDR3 residues: CSARSYNEQFF. DNA for the CDR3: TGCAGTGCCAGGTCCTACAATGAGCAGTTCTTC. The gene calls are TRBV20-1 and TRBJ2-1; no reliable D call. Germline V gives CDR1 DFQATT, CDR2 SNEGSKA (reference sequence). CDR3 size: 11 residues. V lost 6 bases to trimming and J lost 1 base, with 4 bases between them.

The chain carries TRBV4-2 and TRBJ2-3, with TRBD2 matching 11 bases. The germline V gene has CDR1 LGHNA and CDR2 YNFKEQ. This CDR3 has 17 residues. With V trimmed by 0 bases and J by 5 bases, 7 bases remained unmatched. Here the CDR3 reads CASSQEDTGLAGDTQYF. The CDR3 bases are TGTGCCAGCAGCCAAGAGGACACAGGACTAGCGGGAGATACGCAGTATTTT.

This sequence joins TRBV30 and TRBJ2-7, with TRBD2 as a possible D gene (5 bases). The V end lost 1 base, the J end lost 3 bases, and 7 bases lay between the germline ends. CDR1 and CDR2 from the germline V gene are GTSNPN and SVGIG (reference sequence). CDR3 length: 12 residues. The chain's CDR3 is CAWSEGGYEQYF. For the CDR3, the DNA is TGTGCCTGGAGTGAAGGAGGCTACGAGCAGTACTTC. Full variable domain (missing parts from reference TRBV30 and TRBJ2-7): SQTIHQWPATLVQPVGSPLSLECTVEGTSNPNLYWYRQAAGRGLQLLFYSVGIGQISSEVPQNLSASRPQDRQFILSSKKLLLSDSGFYLCAWSEGGYEQYFGPGTRLTVT.

This chain connects TRBV28 to TRBJ1-3; the D gene is possibly TRBD1 (6 bases). This CDR3 spans 15 amino acids. Trimming took 5 bases from V and 6 from J, leaving 17 bases between them. Germline values: CDR1 MDHEN, CDR2 SYDVKM. In nucleotides, the CDR3 is TGTGCCAGCAGTCCCCCAGGCAGGGGAAAAAACACCATATATTTT. It yields the protein CASSPPGRGKNTIYF.

This clone is a singleton in its sample. This chain joins TRBV28 and TRBJ1-2, with a possible D match to TRBD1 (6 bases). The CDR3 length is 14 residues. Per the germline V gene, CDR1 is MDHEN and CDR2 is SYDVKM. The V gene lost 3 bases and the J gene lost 4 bases, with 12 bases spanning the gap. CDR3 DNA: TGTGCCAGCAGTTTGAACAGGGCTTTCTATGGCTACACCTTC. This codes for CASSLNRAFYGYTF.

This clone occurred once. V is TRBV2 and J is TRBJ2-2; TRBD1 agrees at 9 bases. The junction had 6 bases not matched to a gene; V was cut back by 5 bases and J by 5 bases. Germline V CDR1 and CDR2: SNHLY, FYNNEI. CDR3 size: 15 residues. CDR3 in DNA: TGTGCCAGCAGTACAGGGGGCTTCCGGACCGGGGAGCTGTTTTTT. Residues: CASSTGGFRTGELFF.

The DNA of the CDR3 is TGCAGCGTGCTTATCCGGACAGGGGTCGGCTACACCTTC. Its translation: CSVLIRTGVGYTF. This rearrangement joins TRBV29-1 to TRBJ1-2, with 9 positions matching TRBD1. The length of the CDR3 is 13 residues. CDR1 is SQVTM, CDR2 ANQGSEA, per germline. V lost 6 bases, J lost 8 bases, and 10 bases stayed unmatched. Full variable domain (rest looked up from reference TRBV29-1 and TRBJ1-2): SAVISQKPSRDICQRGTSLTIQCQVDSQVTMMFWYRQQPGQSLTLIATANQGSEATYESGFVIDKFPISRPNLTFSTLTVSNMSPEDSSIYLCSVLIRTGVGYTFGSGTRLTVV.

V and J are TRBV6-1 and TRBJ1-2, with D maybe TRBD1 (6 bases). CDR3 length equals 14 residues. The V end was cut by 0 bases, the J end by 8 bases, with 13 bases between. CDR1 MNHNS and CDR2 SASEGT come from the germline V gene. CDR3 protein: CASSEAEGVYGYTF. The CDR3 nucleotides are TGTGCCAGCAGTGAAGCTGAGGGGGTCTACGGCTACACCTTC.

The chain joins TRBV15 to TRBJ1-4, with 9 bases that match TRBD1. The CDR3 loop spans 13 amino acids. Germline CDR1 reads LNHNV; CDR2 reads YYDKDF (reference sequence). The junction had 7 bases not matched to a gene; V was cut back by 9 bases and J by 8 bases. The CDR3 DNA reads as TGTGCCACGGCCGACAGGGGGGTGGAAAAACTGTTTTTT. It codes for CATADRGVEKLFF.

The V call is TRBV28, the J call TRBJ2-7; 7 bases map to TRBD2. This CDR3 is built from 15 residues. The ends lost 6 bases at V and 5 bases at J; junction bases unmatched: 13. Germline values: CDR1 MDHEN, CDR2 SYDVKM. The CDR3 reads CASSLHPPGTNEQYF. The CDR3 nucleotides are TGTGCCAGCAGCCTGCACCCCCCCGGGACTAACGAGCAGTACTTC.

The rearrangement uses TRBV30 and TRBJ2-1, with 11 positions matching TRBD2. Germline trimming cut 1 base from V and 5 bases from J; bases unmatched to any gene: 7. The CDR3 runs 16 residues. Per the germline V gene, CDR1 is GTSNPN and CDR2 is SVGIG (reference sequence). CDR3 bases: TGTGCCTGGAGTGAGCTGGGACTAGCGGTAGACAATGAGCAGTTCTTC. This translates into CAWSELGLAVDNEQFF.

The CDR3 bases are TGTGCCAGCAGTCTAACAGGGCAGTGGTTATCCTACGAGCAGTACTTC. Its translation is CASSLTGQWLSYEQYF. The V call is TRBV28, the J call TRBJ2-7; possible D gene TRBD1, 6 bases. This CDR3 region has 16 residues. The germline V gene has CDR1 MDHEN and CDR2 SYDVKM. Trimming shortened V by 5 bases and J by 1 base, and 18 bases separated the two germline ends.

The chain couples TRBV7-2 to TRBJ1-1; D not certain. V was clipped by 1 base and J by 1 base, with 10 bases between them. This CDR3 region has 15 residues. Germline V gene sequence: CDR1 SGHTA, CDR2 FQGNSA. CDR3 in amino acids: CASSLVFGGNTEAFF. CDR3 DNA: TGTGCCAGCAGCTTAGTGTTCGGCGGGAACACTGAAGCTTTCTTT. Full variable domain (missing parts from reference TRBV7-2 and TRBJ1-1): GAGVSQSPSNKVTEKGKDVELRCDPISGHTALYWYRQSLGQGLEFLIYFQGNSAPDKSGLPSDRFSAERTGGSVSTLTIQRTQQEDSAVYLCASSLVFGGNTEAFFGQGTRLTVV.

V and J are TRBV4-1 and TRBJ1-5; TRBD1 might be the D (6 bases). The V gene lost 0 bases and the J gene lost 1 base, with 13 bases spanning the gap. Looked up from germline, CDR1 is MGHRA and CDR2 is YSYEKL. The CDR3 is 17 residues long. The CDR3 loop is CASSQDGRGKSNQPQHF. As DNA, the CDR3 is TGCGCCAGCAGCCAAGACGGGAGGGGGAAGAGCAATCAGCCCCAGCATTTT.

This chain uses TRBV5-1 with TRBJ2-7, with TRBD1 matching over 8 bases. The trim removed 2 bases at V and 2 bases at J, leaving 9 bases unmatched. This CDR3 has 16 residues. Per the germline V gene, CDR1 is SGHRS and CDR2 is YFSETQ. The CDR3 DNA reads TGCGCCAGCAGCTTACGTTCCGGGACAGGCCCCTACGAGCAGTACTTC. This gives the protein CASSLRSGTGPYEQYF.

The chain combines TRBV24-1 with TRBJ1-3; no clear D gene. Trimming left V 4 bases short and J 0 bases short, with 9 bases between. Germline CDR1 and CDR2: KGHDR and SFDVKD. The CDR3 runs to 15 residues. This CDR3 is CATSDPTISGNTIYF. CDR3 nucleotides: TGTGCCACCAGTGACCCGACAATCTCTGGAAACACCATATATTTT.

This chain uses TRBV5-1 with TRBJ2-2, with D possibly being TRBD2 (6 bases). CDR1 is SGHRS, CDR2 YFSETQ, per germline. The V and J ends lost 6 bases and 7 bases respectively, with 16 bases between them. The CDR3 length is 14 residues. The CDR3 here is CASTRDPTGGELFF. The CDR3 region has the DNA TGCGCCAGCACGCGGGACCCAACGGGCGGGGAGCTGTTTTTT.

The CDR3 DNA is TGTGCCAGCAGCCCGGACAGCCCAGGCCTTGCTTTCTTT. Protein: CASSPDSPGLAFF. The chain combines TRBV5-4 with TRBJ1-1; D may be TRBD1 (6 bases). The CDR3 extends over 13 amino acids. V was shortened by 4 bases and J by 11 bases, with 18 bases between the two germline ends. Per the germline V gene, CDR1 is SGHNT and CDR2 is YYREEE (reference sequence).

The rearrangement joins TRBV6-5 to TRBJ2-7; D is ambiguous. V lost 8 bases and J lost 1, with 15 bases in between. The germline gives CDR1 MNHEY, CDR2 SVGAGI. The CDR3 totals 14 residues. This chain's CDR3 is CASRSDLGSYEQYF. The DNA for the CDR3 is TGTGCCAGCCGGTCCGACCTCGGGTCCTACGAGCAGTACTTC.

The chain carries TRBV29-1 and TRBJ1-2, with D possibly being TRBD1 (6 bases). The germline V and J ends were trimmed by 0 bases and 2 bases, with 13 bases remaining between them. Germline assignment: CDR1 SQVTM and CDR2 ANQGSEA. This CDR3 is built from 15 residues. CDR3 sequence (DNA): TGCAGCGTTGAAGAGTGGGGGGGGCCCAACTATGGCTACACCTTC. This codes for CSVEEWGGPNYGYTF. The full variable domain, with the rest looked up from reference TRBV29-1 and TRBJ1-2, is SAVISQKPSRDICQRGTSLTIQCQVDSQVTMMFWYRQQPGQSLTLIATANQGSEATYESGFVIDKFPISRPNLTFSTLTVSNMSPEDSSIYLCSVEEWGGPNYGYTFGSGTRLTVV.